This T cell receptor (beta chain) was identified during a study of blood T cells in healthy people across ages. Next came a second PCR, run for about 7 to 12 cycles, which used a sample-barcoded 5' primer along with a J-beta primer mix. Template switching added a 12-random-nucleotide identifier to every cDNA molecule. One entry per CDR3 protein, called by TCRdb with MiXCR from the 5' RACE reads. Of around 1.5 million distinct CDR3 sequences listed, approximately 38% are singletons. Overall study results and limits: Roughly linear age-related decline in beta diversity appeared, significant by age 40.

Each sample had at least 6 million PBMCs isolated. V lost 5 bases and J lost 4, with 11 bases in between. CDR1 and CDR2 from the germline V gene are PRHDT and FYEKMQ (reference sequence). The CDR3 runs to 13 residues. This clonotype appeared a few times. Antigen specificity is unknown. The sequenced material came from blood. The gene calls are TRBV13 and TRBJ1-2; D is possibly TRBD1 (5 bases). This TCR was sampled from a woman under 30 in good health. The CDR3, as DNA: TGTGCCAGCAGCGACAGTGACAGCTATGGCTACACCTTC. Its translation: CASSDSDSYGYTF.